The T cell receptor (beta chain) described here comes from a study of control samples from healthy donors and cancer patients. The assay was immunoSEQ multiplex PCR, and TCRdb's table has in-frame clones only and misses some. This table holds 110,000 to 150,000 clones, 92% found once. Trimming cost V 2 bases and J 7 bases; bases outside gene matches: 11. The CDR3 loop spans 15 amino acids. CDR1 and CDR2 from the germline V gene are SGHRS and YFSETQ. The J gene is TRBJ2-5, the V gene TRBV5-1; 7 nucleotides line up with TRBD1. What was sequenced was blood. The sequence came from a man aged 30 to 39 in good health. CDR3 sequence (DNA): TGCGCCAGCAGCTTACGGGACAGTCAGCAGGGGACCCAGTACTTC. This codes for CASSLRDSQQGTQYF.